These 9 T cell receptor beta chains came from one sample sequenced in a study of blood T cell repertoires in COVID-19. Generated by immunoSEQ multiplex PCR, the TCRdb table keeps only in-frame clones and is missing some. Of over 250,000 clones listed, less than 90% are singletons. The sequencing input was peripheral blood. The origin of the receptors is an older woman with COVID-19, enrolled during active disease.

The gene calls are TRBV5-6 and TRBJ1-5; unclear D gene. Germline CDR1 and CDR2: SGHDT and YYEEEE. V lost 4 bases, J lost 7 bases, and 12 bases lay in between. This CDR3 is built from 13 residues. The CDR3 region is CASSGEGGQPQHF. CDR3 DNA: TGTGCCAGCAGCGGGGAGGGAGGCCAGCCCCAGCATTTT. The variable domain in full, with the rest retrieved from reference TRBV5-6 and TRBJ1-5, is DAGVTQSPTHLIKTRGQQVTLRCSPKSGHDTVSWYQQALGQGPQFIFQYYEEEERQRGNFPDRFSGHQFPNYSSELNVNALLLGDSALYLCASSGEGGQPQHFGDGTRLSIL.

This chain joins TRBV10-3 and TRBJ2-5; unclear D gene. The CDR3 is 15 amino acids. Germline V lookup: CDR1 ENHRY, CDR2 SYGVKD. V was clipped by 2 bases and J by 5 bases, with 15 bases between them. Here the CDR3 DNA reads TGTGCCATCAGTGAGATGACTCAGCAGCGTGAGACCCAGTACTTC. It specifies CAISEMTQQRETQYF.

This chain uses TRBV5-8 with TRBJ2-5; 7 nucleotides match TRBD2. This CDR3 spans 15 amino acids. The germline V gene has CDR1 SGHTS and CDR2 YDEGEE. The V gene end was trimmed by 4 bases and the J gene end by 2 bases; junction bases not matched to a gene: 8. CDR3: CASSERDYYQETQYF. As DNA, the CDR3 is TGTGCCAGCAGCGAACGGGACTACTATCAAGAGACCCAGTACTTC.

The chain has TRBV12-3 or TRBV12-4 and TRBJ2-7; 10 bases are a match to TRBD1. This CDR3 spans 13 amino acids. Losses at the gene ends were 6 bases for V and 6 bases for J; bases not matched to a gene: 5. In nucleotides, the CDR3 is TGTGCCAGCAGACCGACAGGGGGCAGCGAGCAGTACTTC. Encoded protein: CASRPTGGSEQYF.

The CDR3 region has the DNA TGTGCCAGCAGTTACTATATGACAGGGGCCACTGAAGCTTTCTTT. Protein sequence: CASSYYMTGATEAFF. The chain is built from TRBV6-2 or TRBV6-3 and TRBJ1-1; TRBD1 matches 8 bases. The trim removed 1 base at V and 4 bases at J, leaving 5 bases unmatched. Per germline, CDR1 MNHEY and CDR2 SVGEGT. The CDR3 is made up of 15 amino acids.

V and J are TRBV29-1 and TRBJ1-2; D might be TRBD1 (5 bases). The CDR3 is 14 amino acids. Germline V gene sequence: CDR1 SQVTM, CDR2 ANQGSEA. V lost 3 bases, J lost 0 bases, and 11 bases lay in between. The CDR3 DNA sequence: TGCAGCGTTGATCGGGGGAATACTAACTATGGCTACACCTTC. It encodes CSVDRGNTNYGYTF.

Only one count was recorded for this clone. The rearrangement links TRBV6-5 to TRBJ1-1, with a weak D call TRBD1 (5 bases). CDR3 length: 12 amino acids. Trimming removed 7 bases from V and 4 bases from J, with 10 bases in between. Germline CDR1 and CDR2: MNHEY and SVGAGI. Written as DNA, the CDR3 is TGTGCCAGCAAGGGGTGGAGCACTGAAGCTTTCTTT. Encoded protein: CASKGWSTEAFF.

This chain uses TRBV2 with TRBJ2-7, with 9 bases fitting TRBD2. The CDR3 covers 18 residues. CDR1 SNHLY and CDR2 FYNNEI come from the germline V gene. J lost 2 bases, V lost 2 bases, and 13 bases had no gene match. The CDR3 loop reads CASSEWAGGPLLAYEQYF. The CDR3 DNA reads as TGTGCCAGCAGTGAATGGGCGGGGGGGCCTCTTTTAGCCTACGAGCAGTACTTC.

This clone showed up just a few times. The chain couples TRBV27 to TRBJ2-3, with 7 nucleotides matching TRBD1. CDR3 length: 15 residues. Germline V gene lookup returns CDR1 MNHEY and CDR2 SMNVEV (reference sequence). J was trimmed by 2 bases and V by 3 bases; bases with no gene match: 5. The CDR3 protein is CASSLTGQYTDTQYF. The CDR3, as DNA: TGTGCCAGCAGTTTGACGGGACAGTACACAGATACGCAGTATTTT.